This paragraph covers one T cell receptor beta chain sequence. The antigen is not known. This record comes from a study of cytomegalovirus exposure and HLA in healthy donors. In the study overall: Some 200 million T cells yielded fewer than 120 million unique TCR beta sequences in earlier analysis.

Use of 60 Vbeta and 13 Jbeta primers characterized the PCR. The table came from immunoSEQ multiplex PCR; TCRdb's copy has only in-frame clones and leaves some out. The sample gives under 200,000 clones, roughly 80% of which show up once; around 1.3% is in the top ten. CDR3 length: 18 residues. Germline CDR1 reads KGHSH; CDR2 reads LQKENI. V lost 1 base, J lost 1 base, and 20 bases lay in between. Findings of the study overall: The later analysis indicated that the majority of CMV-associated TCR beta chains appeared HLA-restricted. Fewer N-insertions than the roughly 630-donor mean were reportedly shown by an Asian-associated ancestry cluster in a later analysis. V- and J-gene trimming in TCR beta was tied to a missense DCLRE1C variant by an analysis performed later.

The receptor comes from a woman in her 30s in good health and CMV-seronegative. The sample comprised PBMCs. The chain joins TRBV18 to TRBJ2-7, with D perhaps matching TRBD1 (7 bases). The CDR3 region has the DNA TGTGCCAGCTCACCACATGCGGAGGGGGCCTCTCCTTCCTACGAGCAGTACTTC. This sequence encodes CASSPHAEGASPSYEQYF.